This T cell receptor beta chain was identified during a study of T cell responses to AZD1222 COVID-19 vaccine. Generated by immunoSEQ multiplex PCR, the TCRdb table keeps only in-frame clones and is missing some. This sample has 150,000 to 200,000 clones; roughly 87% occur once, and the top ten carry about 2.8%. Looked up from germline, CDR1 is SGDLS and CDR2 is YYNGEE. This CDR3 has 14 residues. V gave up 0 bases and J gave up 2 bases, with 6 bases separating them. With respect to this clone: The antigen remains unidentified.

Findings of the study overall: Recipients of two AZD1222 doses showed rising Spike-specific TCR breadth and depth. Seropositive status at baseline applied to only five to seven AZD1222 recipients. Within unmutated variant regions lay the reported targets of nearly half of spike-specific TCRs. Most donors were white British and more were female, and clonal diversity was possibly underestimated.

This chain joins TRBV9 and TRBJ1-3; D remains ambiguous. Sequenced here: peripheral blood, sampled on day 0 of AZD1222 vaccination. The clonotype originates from an adult in good health. The CDR3 loop is CASSVGSPGNTIYF. The CDR3 DNA follows: TGTGCCAGCAGCGTAGGGTCCCCTGGAAACACCATATATTTT.